The 21 T cell receptor beta chains in this list originate from one sample, sequenced in a study of control samples from healthy donors and cancer patients. Clones were sequenced by immunoSEQ multiplex PCR, and TCRdb holds only the in-frame ones, with some missing. This sample yields approximately 220,000 clones, of which roughly 94% are seen a single time; approximately 1.4% belongs to the top ten. Sequencing input: blood. Every receptor here comes from a man aged 45-65 years in good health.

The J gene is TRBJ1-3, the V gene TRBV7-2, with D uncertain. Trimming took off 3 bases at V and 4 bases at J, with 7 bases between the two ends. In germline, CDR1 is SGHTA, CDR2 FQGNSA. The CDR3 spans 13 residues. The CDR3 sequence is CASSLKGGNTIYF. CDR3 nucleotide sequence: TGTGCCAGCAGCTTGAAGGGAGGAAACACCATATATTTT.

This chain joins TRBV2 and TRBJ2-3, with TRBD2 matching over 10 bases. Losses at the gene ends were 4 bases for V and 2 bases for J; bases not matched to a gene: 3. The CDR3 is made up of 15 amino acids. Germline CDR1 reads SNHLY; CDR2 reads FYNNEI. The CDR3 DNA sequence: TGTGCCAGCAGTGGAGCGGGGGGGCTCACAGATACGCAGTATTTT. This codes for CASSGAGGLTDTQYF.

The chain recombines TRBV5-1 with TRBJ1-1; perhaps TRBD1 as D (6 bases). V lost 4 bases and J lost 0, with 10 bases in between. In germline, CDR1 is SGHRS, CDR2 YFSETQ. The CDR3 covers 14 residues. The CDR3 region has the DNA TGCGCCAGCAGCGTACAGGGTTTGAACACTGAAGCTTTCTTT. Translated, it gives CASSVQGLNTEAFF.

This chain joins TRBV19 and TRBJ2-7, with 11 positions matching TRBD2. Germline trimming cut 0 bases from V and 5 bases from J; bases unmatched to any gene: 6. The CDR3 consists of 16 residues. Germline V gene data show CDR1 as LNHDA and CDR2 as SQIVND (reference sequence). The CDR3 DNA sequence: TGTGCCAGTAGTATAGATCTGCCTAGCGGGGGGCACGAGCAGTACTTC. Its protein is CASSIDLPSGGHEQYF. The whole variable domain, remainder taken from reference TRBV19 and TRBJ2-7, is DGGITQSPKYLFRKEGQNVTLSCEQNLNHDAMYWYRQDPGQGLRLIYYSQIVNDFQKGDIAEGYSVSREKKESFPLTVTSAQKNPTAFYLCASSIDLPSGGHEQYFGPGTRLTVT.

The chain is built from TRBV7-6 and TRBJ2-1; 9 nucleotides align to TRBD2. Germline assignment: CDR1 SGHVS and CDR2 FNYEAQ. The length of the CDR3 is 15 residues. Germline trimming cut 3 bases from V and 8 bases from J; bases unmatched to any gene: 8. The CDR3 DNA reads as TGTGCCAGCAGCTTTTCGCGGGGGGGCCTAGATGAGCAGTTCTTC. Residues: CASSFSRGGLDEQFF.

The rearrangement joins TRBV15 to TRBJ1-1; no clear D gene. Germline CDR1 is LNHNV and CDR2 is YYDKDF (reference sequence). The germline V and J ends were trimmed by 5 bases and 0 bases, with 19 bases remaining between them. The CDR3 contains 17 residues. This chain's CDR3 is CATSLGFRTVMNTEAFF. CDR3 in DNA: TGTGCCACCAGCTTGGGATTCAGGACGGTCATGAACACTGAAGCTTTCTTT.

This chain connects TRBV24-1 to TRBJ2-1, with TRBD1 matching 7 bases. Germline V gene data show CDR1 as KGHDR and CDR2 as SFDVKD. The CDR3 consists of 13 residues. V was clipped by 5 bases and J by 7 bases; unmatched bases: 4. The DNA of the CDR3 is TGTGCCACCAGTGCTCCGGACAGGAATGAGCAGTTCTTC. Translated, it gives CATSAPDRNEQFF.

This clone has just a few counts. In nucleotides, the CDR3 is TGTGCCAGCAGCCAAGACTACGAGCAGTACTTC. Residues: CASSQDYEQYF. The gene calls are TRBV14 and TRBJ2-7; D is undetermined. From germline, CDR1 is SGHDN and CDR2 FVKESK. The CDR3 runs 11 residues. Trimming took off 0 bases at V and 3 bases at J, with 0 bases between the two ends.

This chain uses TRBV5-1 with TRBJ2-5, with D possibly matching TRBD1 (5 bases). Germline lookup yields CDR1 SGHRS and CDR2 YFSETQ. Trimming cost V 2 bases and J 1 base, with 15 bases left between them. The CDR3 loop spans 16 amino acids. CDR3 coding DNA: TGCGCCAGCAGCTTAGGGCCTCAGGGTACCCAAGAGACCCAGTACTTC. Its protein product is CASSLGPQGTQETQYF.

V is TRBV19 and J is TRBJ1-5, with D uncertain. Germline CDR1 is LNHDA and CDR2 is SQIVND (reference sequence). The V gene lost 5 bases and the J gene lost 5 bases, with 13 bases spanning the gap. This CDR3 spans 14 amino acids. In DNA form, the CDR3 reads TGTGCCAGTAGTCCCCCGAGAGGGCATCAGCCCCAGCATTTT. Translated, it gives CASSPPRGHQPQHF.

V is TRBV4-2 and J is TRBJ1-3; D not certain. This CDR3 is built from 16 residues. V lost 0 bases and J 4 bases, leaving 13 bases between the germline ends. Germline CDR1 is LGHNA and CDR2 is YNFKEQ. The CDR3 reads CASSQEITRHGNTIYF. CDR3 bases: TGTGCCAGCAGCCAAGAAATAACGCGACACGGAAACACCATATATTTT.

The rearrangement joins TRBV7-9 to TRBJ1-5; D call uncertain. Germline values: CDR1 SEHNR, CDR2 FQNEAQ (reference sequence). Trimming left V 5 bases short and J 6 bases short, with 8 bases between. CDR3 length equals 12 residues. The chain's CDR3 is CASSVYSQPQHF. DNA for the CDR3: TGTGCCAGCAGCGTTTACAGTCAGCCCCAGCATTTT.

This chain joins TRBV6-6 and TRBJ2-7; D is unclear. The CDR3 sequence is 15 residues long. Germline CDR1 and CDR2: MNHNY and SVGAGI (reference sequence). The ends were cut back, 2 bases at V and 2 bases at J, with 13 bases in the middle. CDR3 sequence reads: CASSYGLGPPYEQYV. CDR3 coding DNA: TGTGCCAGCAGTTACGGTCTAGGGCCCCCCTACGAGCAGTACGTC.

This clone was seen only once. This rearrangement joins TRBV5-8 to TRBJ2-7, with D possibly TRBD2 on 6 matching bases. V was cut by 2 bases and J by 2 bases, with 14 bases left in between. Per the germline V gene, CDR1 is SGHTS and CDR2 is YDEGEE. The length of the CDR3 is 15 residues. CDR3 DNA sequence: TGTGCCAGCAGCTTCTCCCCGGGAGCCCCCTACGAGCAGTACTTC. Translated, it gives CASSFSPGAPYEQYF. The variable domain in full, with the rest retrieved from reference TRBV5-8 and TRBJ2-7, is EAGVTQSPTHLIKTRGQQATLRCSPISGHTSVYWYQQALGLGLQFLLWYDEGEERNRGNFPPRFSGRQFPNYSSELNVNALELEDSALYLCASSFSPGAPYEQYFGPGTRLTVT.

The V call is TRBV21-1, the J call TRBJ1-5. TRBV21-1 is recorded as a pseudogene. The CDR3 covers 13 residues. In nucleotides, the CDR3 is TGTGCCATGGCCCGGGAGCCCCATCAGCCCCAGCATTTT. Protein product: CAMAREPHQPQHF.

The chain combines TRBV5-1 with TRBJ1-6; D is unresolved. The V gene lost 1 base and the J gene lost 9 bases, with 20 bases spanning the gap. In germline, CDR1 is SGHRS, CDR2 YFSETQ. This CDR3 spans 17 amino acids. The CDR3 sequence is CASSLMGIEDGSSPLHF. The CDR3 bases are TGCGCCAGCAGCTTGATGGGGATAGAGGATGGGAGTTCACCCCTCCACTTT.

Concerning this clone: A junction boundary mismatches the germline segment, possibly from a read error. This chain connects TRBV4-3 to TRBJ2-5, with 10 bases aligning to TRBD2. The CDR3 sequence is 14 residues long. The germline CDR1 and CDR2 sequences are LGHNA and YSLEER. The CDR3 region is CASSQDSAGGPPHF. The CDR3 DNA reads TGCGCCAGCAGCCAAGATTCAGCGGGGGGGCCCCCCCACTTC.

The chain employs TRBV12-5 and TRBJ2-3, with 11 positions matching TRBD1. The germline CDR1 and CDR2 sequences are LGHNT and FRNRAP. The CDR3 consists of 15 residues. The V segment lost 9 bases and the J segment 4 bases; nucleotides outside the gene matches: 9. The CDR3 region has the DNA TGTGCTAGCCGGGCCGGGACAGGGGGATCAGATACGCAGTATTTT. This encodes CASRAGTGGSDTQYF.

The V gene is TRBV5-8, the J gene TRBJ2-3; TRBD1 or TRBD2 may be the D gene (6 bases each). The CDR3 contains 15 residues. From germline, CDR1 is SGHTS and CDR2 YDEGEE. V was clipped by 2 bases and J by 3 bases, with 13 bases between them. CDR3: CASSFEGGRTDTQYF. In nucleotides, the CDR3 is TGTGCCAGCAGCTTTGAAGGGGGGAGGACAGATACGCAGTATTTT.

The chain uses TRBV11-1 and TRBJ2-7, with D possibly TRBD2 on 6 matching bases. Looked up from germline, CDR1 is SGHAT and CDR2 is FQDESV (reference sequence). V was trimmed by 5 bases and J by 6 bases, leaving 17 bases between them. CDR3 size: 14 residues. CDR3 sequence reads: CASSLRDSAGEQYV. The CDR3 DNA is TGTGCCAGCAGCCTCCGGGACTCCGCCGGCGAGCAGTACGTC.

Only one count was recorded for this clone. The chain couples TRBV4-3 to TRBJ2-3; possible D gene TRBD2, 5 bases. The CDR3 consists of 14 residues. The ends were cut back, 0 bases at V and 5 bases at J, with 9 bases in the middle. The germline V gene encodes CDR1 LGHNA and CDR2 YSLEER. CDR3 nucleotides: TGCGCCAGCAGCCAAGACCCCGGGGTAGATACGCAGTATTTT. Translated, it gives CASSQDPGVDTQYF.